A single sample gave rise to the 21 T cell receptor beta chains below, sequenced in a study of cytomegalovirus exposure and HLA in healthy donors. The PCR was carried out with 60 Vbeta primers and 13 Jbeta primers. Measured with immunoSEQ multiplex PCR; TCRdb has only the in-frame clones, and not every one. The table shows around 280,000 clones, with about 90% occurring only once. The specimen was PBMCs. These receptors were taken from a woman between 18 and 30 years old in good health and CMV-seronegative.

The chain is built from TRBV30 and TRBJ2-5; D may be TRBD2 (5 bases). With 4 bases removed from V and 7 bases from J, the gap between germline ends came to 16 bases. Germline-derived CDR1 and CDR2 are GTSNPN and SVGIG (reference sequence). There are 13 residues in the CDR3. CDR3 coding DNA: TGTGCCTGGACCCCTCCCACAAGCGGGACCCAGTACTTC. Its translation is CAWTPPTSGTQYF.

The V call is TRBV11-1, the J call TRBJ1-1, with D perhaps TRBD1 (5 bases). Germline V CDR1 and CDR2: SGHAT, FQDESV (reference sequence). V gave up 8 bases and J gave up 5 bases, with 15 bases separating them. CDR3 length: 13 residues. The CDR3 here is CASRTGRETEAFF. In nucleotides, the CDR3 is TGTGCCAGCCGCACAGGTCGAGAGACTGAAGCTTTCTTT.

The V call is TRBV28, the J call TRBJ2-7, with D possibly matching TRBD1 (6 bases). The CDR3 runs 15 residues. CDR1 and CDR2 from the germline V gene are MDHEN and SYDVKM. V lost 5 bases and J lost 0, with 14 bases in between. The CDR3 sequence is CASSPRTEVSYEQYF. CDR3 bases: TGTGCCAGCAGTCCTAGGACAGAGGTCTCCTACGAGCAGTACTTC.

For the CDR3, the DNA is TGTGCCAGCAGCTTAGGTTCCGGGAGTCAAGAGACCCAGTACTTC. Translated, it gives CASSLGSGSQETQYF. This chain links TRBV11-3 with TRBJ2-5; maybe TRBD2 (6 bases). The CDR3 totals 15 residues. With 1 base removed from V and 2 bases from J, the gap between germline ends came to 11 bases. Germline CDR1 and CDR2: SGHNT and YENEEA. The full variable domain, its missing parts supplied by reference TRBV11-3 and TRBJ2-5, is EAGVVQSPRYKIIEKKQPVAFWCNPISGHNTLYWYLQNLGQGPELLIRYENEEAVDDSQLPKDRFSAERLKGVDSTLKIQPAELGDSAVYLCASSLGSGSQETQYFGPGTRLLVL.

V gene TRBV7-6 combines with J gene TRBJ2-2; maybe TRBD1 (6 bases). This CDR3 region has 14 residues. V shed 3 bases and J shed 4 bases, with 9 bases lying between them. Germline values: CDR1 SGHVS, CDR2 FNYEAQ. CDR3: CASSLGHLTGELFF. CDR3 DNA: TGTGCCAGCAGCTTGGGACATCTCACCGGGGAGCTGTTTTTT.

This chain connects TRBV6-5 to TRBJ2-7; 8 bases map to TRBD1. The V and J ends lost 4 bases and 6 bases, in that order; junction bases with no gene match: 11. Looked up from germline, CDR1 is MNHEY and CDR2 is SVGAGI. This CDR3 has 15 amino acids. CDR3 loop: CASSSRDRGSREQYF. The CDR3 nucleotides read TGTGCCAGCAGTTCCCGCGACAGGGGTTCTCGCGAGCAGTACTTC.

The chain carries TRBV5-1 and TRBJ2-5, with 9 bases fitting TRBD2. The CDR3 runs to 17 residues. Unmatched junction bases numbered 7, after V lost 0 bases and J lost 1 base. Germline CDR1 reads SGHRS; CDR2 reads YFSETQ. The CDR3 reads CASSLDEVAGAQETQYF. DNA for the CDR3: TGCGCCAGCAGCTTGGATGAGGTAGCGGGGGCCCAAGAGACCCAGTACTTC.

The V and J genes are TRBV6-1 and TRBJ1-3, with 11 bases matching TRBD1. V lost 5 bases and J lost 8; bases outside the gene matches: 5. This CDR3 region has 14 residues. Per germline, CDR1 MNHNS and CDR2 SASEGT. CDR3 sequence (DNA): TGTGCCAGCAGTTCCGGGACAGGGGGGTACACCATATATTTT. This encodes CASSSGTGGYTIYF.

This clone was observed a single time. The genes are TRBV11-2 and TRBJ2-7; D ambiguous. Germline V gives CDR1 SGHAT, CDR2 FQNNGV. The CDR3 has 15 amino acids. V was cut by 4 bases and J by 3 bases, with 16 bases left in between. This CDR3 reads CASSSALTLYYEQYF. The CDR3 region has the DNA TGTGCCAGCAGCTCAGCCCTGACTCTGTACTACGAGCAGTACTTC.

CDR3 nucleotides: TGTGCCAGCAGTCCCAAGCGGGGGCAGAACACCGGGGAGCTGTTTTTT. Protein sequence: CASSPKRGQNTGELFF. This chain uses TRBV27 with TRBJ2-2, with 8 nucleotides matching TRBD2. Germline CDR1 reads MNHEY; CDR2 reads SMNVEV (reference sequence). J lost 1 base, V lost 5 bases, and 6 bases had no gene match. This CDR3 is 16 amino acids long.

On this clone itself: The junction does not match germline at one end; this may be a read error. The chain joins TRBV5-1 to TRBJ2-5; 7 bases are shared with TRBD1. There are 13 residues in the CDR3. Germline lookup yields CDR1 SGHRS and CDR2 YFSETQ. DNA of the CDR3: TGCGCCAGCAGCTTGGTCTCCCCGGGACAGCTAGACTTC. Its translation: CASSLVSPGQLDF.

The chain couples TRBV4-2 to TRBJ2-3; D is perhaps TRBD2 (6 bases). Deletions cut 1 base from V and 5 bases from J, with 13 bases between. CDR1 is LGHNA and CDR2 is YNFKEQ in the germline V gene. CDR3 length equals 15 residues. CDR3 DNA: TGTGCCAGCAGCCAAGGGGTAGCGGCGGAAGATACGCAGTATTTT. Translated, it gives CASSQGVAAEDTQYF.

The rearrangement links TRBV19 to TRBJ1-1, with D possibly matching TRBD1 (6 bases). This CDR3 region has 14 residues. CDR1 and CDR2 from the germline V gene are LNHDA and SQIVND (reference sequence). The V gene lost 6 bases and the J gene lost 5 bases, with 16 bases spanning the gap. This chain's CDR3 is CASRGTGLGTEAFF. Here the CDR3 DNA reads TGTGCCAGTAGGGGAACAGGGCTTGGGACTGAAGCTTTCTTT. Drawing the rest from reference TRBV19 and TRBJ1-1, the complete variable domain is DGGITQSPKYLFRKEGQNVTLSCEQNLNHDAMYWYRQDPGQGLRLIYYSQIVNDFQKGDIAEGYSVSREKKESFPLTVTSAQKNPTAFYLCASRGTGLGTEAFFGQGTRLTVV.

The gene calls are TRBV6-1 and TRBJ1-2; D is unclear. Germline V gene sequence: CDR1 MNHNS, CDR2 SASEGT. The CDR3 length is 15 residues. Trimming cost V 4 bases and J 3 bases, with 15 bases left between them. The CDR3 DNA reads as TGTGCCAGCAGTGGCAAGGAGGGTGGGCACTATGGCTACACCTTC. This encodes CASSGKEGGHYGYTF.

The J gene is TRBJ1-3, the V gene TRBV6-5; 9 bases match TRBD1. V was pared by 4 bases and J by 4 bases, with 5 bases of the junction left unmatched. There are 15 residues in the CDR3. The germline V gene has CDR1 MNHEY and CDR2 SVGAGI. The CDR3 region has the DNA TGTGCCAGCAGTTCCACAGGGGGCTCGGGAAACACCATATATTTT. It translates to CASSSTGGSGNTIYF.

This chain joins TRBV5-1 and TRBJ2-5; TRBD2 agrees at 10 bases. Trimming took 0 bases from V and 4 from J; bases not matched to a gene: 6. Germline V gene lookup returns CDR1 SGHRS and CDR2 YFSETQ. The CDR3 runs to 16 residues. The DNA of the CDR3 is TGCGCCAGCAGCTTGGGGCCAGCGGGGGGGCCAGAGACCCAGTACTTC. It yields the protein CASSLGPAGGPETQYF.

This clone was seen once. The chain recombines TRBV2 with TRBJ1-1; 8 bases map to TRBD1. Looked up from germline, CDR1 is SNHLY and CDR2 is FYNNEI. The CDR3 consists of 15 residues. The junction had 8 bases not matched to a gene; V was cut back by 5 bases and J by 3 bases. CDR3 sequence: CASSSNLQGDTEAFF. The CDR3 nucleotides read TGTGCCAGCAGTTCCAATCTACAGGGGGACACTGAAGCTTTCTTT. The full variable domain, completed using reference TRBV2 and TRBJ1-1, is EPEVTQTPSHQVTQMGQEVILRCVPISNHLYFYWYRQILGQKVEFLVSFYNNEISEKSEIFDDQFSVERPDGSNFTLKIRSTKLEDSAMYFCASSSNLQGDTEAFFGQGTRLTVV.

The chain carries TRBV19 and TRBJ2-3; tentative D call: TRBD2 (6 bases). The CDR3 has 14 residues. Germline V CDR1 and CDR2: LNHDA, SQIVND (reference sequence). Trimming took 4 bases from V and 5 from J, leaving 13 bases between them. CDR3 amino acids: CASSNRLVLDTQYF. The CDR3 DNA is TGTGCCAGTAGTAACAGACTAGTTTTAGATACGCAGTATTTT.

The chain's CDR3 is CASSLAGDRGPYTF. In DNA form, the CDR3 reads TGTGCCAGCAGCTTAGCTGGTGACAGGGGGCCATACACCTTC. The chain couples TRBV11-2 to TRBJ1-2; 10 bases align to TRBD1. V trimming: 1 base; J trimming: 11 bases; junction bases outside the gene matches: 7. The CDR3 is 14 residues long. The germline gives CDR1 SGHAT, CDR2 FQNNGV. The entire variable domain, with the rest obtained from reference TRBV11-2 and TRBJ1-2, is as follows: EAGVAQSPRYKIIEKRQSVAFWCNPISGHATLYWYQQILGQGPKLLIQFQNNGVVDDSQLPKDRFSAERLKGVDSTLKIQPAKLEDSAVYLCASSLAGDRGPYTFGSGTRLTVV.

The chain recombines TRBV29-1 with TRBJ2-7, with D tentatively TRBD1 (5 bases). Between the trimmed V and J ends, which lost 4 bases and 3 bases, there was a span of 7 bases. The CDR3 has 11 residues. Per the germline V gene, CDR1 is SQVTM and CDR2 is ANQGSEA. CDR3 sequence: CSVAQGYEQYF. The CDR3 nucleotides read TGCAGCGTTGCGCAGGGCTACGAGCAGTACTTC.

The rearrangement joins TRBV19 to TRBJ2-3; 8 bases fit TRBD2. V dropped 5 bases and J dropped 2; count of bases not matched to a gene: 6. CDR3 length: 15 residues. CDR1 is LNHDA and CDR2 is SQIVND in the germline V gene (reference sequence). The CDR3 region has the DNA TGTGCCAGTAGTCTATCTAGCGGGCCCACAGATACGCAGTATTTT. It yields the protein CASSLSSGPTDTQYF.